Each of the 14 T cell receptor beta chains below was sequenced from the same sample in a study of CD8 T cells in Susac syndrome. It was with random hexamers that 0.5 to 1 ug RNA was reverse transcribed. TCRdb re-analysed the immunoSEQ multiplex PCR reads in MiXCR, keeping a single row per CDR3 protein. The sample holds around 180,000 distinct CDR3 sequences, around 95% seen once. The specimen was CD4+ T cells from PBMCs. These receptors came from a human donor with multiple sclerosis.

This CDR3 reads CASSYSGTGVYEQYF. The DNA for the CDR3 is TGTGCCAGCAGTTATTCCGGGACAGGGGTCTACGAGCAGTACTTC. The chain links TRBV27 to TRBJ2-7, with 10 bases lining up with TRBD1. There are 15 residues in the CDR3. Germline values: CDR1 MNHEY, CDR2 SMNVEV (reference sequence). The junction had 6 bases not matched to a gene; V was cut back by 4 bases and J by 3 bases.

The chain couples TRBV7-9 to TRBJ1-4; TRBD1 aligns across 8 bases. CDR1 and CDR2 from the germline V gene are SEHNR and FQNEAQ (reference sequence). The V and J ends lost 7 bases and 8 bases, in that order; junction bases with no gene match: 6. This CDR3 contains 13 residues. CDR3: CASTLTGAEKLFF. DNA for the CDR3: TGTGCCAGCACCTTGACAGGGGCGGAAAAACTGTTTTTT.

This chain connects TRBV7-9 to TRBJ1-6; no clear D. Trimming pared 3 bases from V and 8 bases from J, leaving 5 bases between. CDR3 length: 12 amino acids. CDR1 and CDR2 (germline): SEHNR, FQNEAQ (reference sequence). The DNA for the CDR3 is TGTGCCAGCAGCTTTAGTGATTCACCCCTCCACTTT. It yields the protein CASSFSDSPLHF.

The chain uses TRBV7-2 and TRBJ2-5, with TRBD2 matching 8 bases. There are 15 residues in the CDR3. The germline gives CDR1 SGHTA, CDR2 FQGNSA. V lost 5 bases and J lost 5; bases outside the gene matches: 10. The CDR3 coding sequence is TGTGCCAGCAGCCCTCAGAGCGGGGGATTCGAGACCCAGTACTTC. Translating gives CASSPQSGGFETQYF.

The V call is TRBV29-1, the J call TRBJ2-3; D remains unclear. The V end was cut by 4 bases, the J end by 4 bases, with 9 bases between. This CDR3 contains 12 residues. Germline V CDR1 and CDR2: SQVTM, ANQGSEA. The CDR3 here is CSVGVGPDTQYF. DNA for the CDR3: TGCAGCGTTGGGGTGGGTCCAGATACGCAGTATTTT.

The rearrangement uses TRBV11-2 and TRBJ1-1; TRBD1 might be the D (5 bases). V shed 1 base and J shed 1 base, with 10 bases lying between them. Germline V gene sequence: CDR1 SGHAT, CDR2 FQNNGV. The CDR3 contains 15 residues. The CDR3 is CASSLGVRENTEAFF. CDR3 DNA: TGTGCCAGCAGCTTAGGTGTCAGGGAGAACACTGAAGCTTTCTTT.

This clonotype showed up just once. The J gene is TRBJ2-7, the V gene TRBV9, with 9 bases identical to TRBD2. J was trimmed by 6 bases and V by 4 bases; bases with no gene match: 8. The CDR3 is made up of 14 amino acids. Germline loops: CDR1 SGDLS, CDR2 YYNGEE. The CDR3 sequence is CASSSLGSGGEQYF. The CDR3 DNA reads TGTGCCAGCAGCTCCCTGGGTAGCGGGGGCGAGCAGTACTTC.

This clonotype was seen more than once but under ten times. The chain carries TRBV3-1 and TRBJ2-5; D may be TRBD1 (5 bases). The CDR3 runs 15 residues. V lost 1 base and J lost 1, with 10 bases in between. CDR1 is LGHDT and CDR2 is YNNKEL in the germline V gene (reference sequence). The chain's CDR3 is CASSQATDIQETQYF. DNA for the CDR3: TGTGCCAGCAGCCAAGCGACAGATATCCAAGAGACCCAGTACTTC.

V usage is TRBV20-1 and J usage is TRBJ2-4; D assignment may be TRBD1 or TRBD2 (5 bases each). The V gene's germline CDR1 is DFQATT and CDR2 SNEGSKA (reference sequence). The CDR3 spans 16 residues. The V gene lost 5 bases and the J gene lost 6 bases, with 23 bases spanning the gap. The CDR3, as DNA: TGCAGTGCTTCCAACCCCCTCGGGACGCCAGGAAACATTCAGTACTTC. This sequence encodes CSASNPLGTPGNIQYF.

The genes are TRBV5-6 and TRBJ2-7; D remains ambiguous. The CDR3 totals 11 residues. Germline values: CDR1 SGHDT, CDR2 YYEEEE. Deletions cut 3 bases from V and 3 bases from J, with 4 bases between. The CDR3 DNA follows: TGTGCCAGCAGCTGGAGCTACGAGCAGTACTTC. It specifies CASSWSYEQYF.

The table lists this clonotype with a count of one. CDR3 in DNA: TGCGCCAGCAGCACCGGGACAGGGATCACCGGGGAGCTGTTTTTT. Translation: CASSTGTGITGELFF. The chain links TRBV5-1 to TRBJ2-2, with 9 bases aligning to TRBD1. J lost 4 bases, V lost 4 bases, and 5 bases had no gene match. The CDR3 has 15 residues. Germline CDR1 reads SGHRS; CDR2 reads YFSETQ.

The chain has TRBV6-6 and TRBJ2-5; a weak D match, TRBD2 (5 bases). Germline V gene lookup returns CDR1 MNHNY and CDR2 SVGAGI (reference sequence). The CDR3 totals 15 residues. V gave up 6 bases and J gave up 4 bases, with 18 bases separating them. CDR3 residues: CASSYSGRNVETQYF. CDR3 bases: TGTGCCAGCAGCTACAGCGGCCGGAATGTAGAGACCCAGTACTTC.

This clonotype was seen just once. The chain uses TRBV3-1 and TRBJ2-3; D ambiguous. Trimming left V 0 bases short and J 4 bases short, with 5 bases between. In germline, CDR1 is LGHDT, CDR2 YNNKEL (reference sequence). This CDR3 contains 13 residues. DNA for the CDR3: TGTGCCAGCAGCCAAGAATTCCCAGATACGCAGTATTTT. This gives the protein CASSQEFPDTQYF.

The chain is built from TRBV13 and TRBJ1-1, with D unresolved. Germline values: CDR1 PRHDT, CDR2 FYEKMQ (reference sequence). The length of the CDR3 is 14 residues. V gave up 5 bases and J gave up 0 bases, with 10 bases separating them. The CDR3 bases are TGTGCCAGCAGCGCAAGACTTATGAACACTGAAGCTTTCTTT. It is translated as CASSARLMNTEAFF.